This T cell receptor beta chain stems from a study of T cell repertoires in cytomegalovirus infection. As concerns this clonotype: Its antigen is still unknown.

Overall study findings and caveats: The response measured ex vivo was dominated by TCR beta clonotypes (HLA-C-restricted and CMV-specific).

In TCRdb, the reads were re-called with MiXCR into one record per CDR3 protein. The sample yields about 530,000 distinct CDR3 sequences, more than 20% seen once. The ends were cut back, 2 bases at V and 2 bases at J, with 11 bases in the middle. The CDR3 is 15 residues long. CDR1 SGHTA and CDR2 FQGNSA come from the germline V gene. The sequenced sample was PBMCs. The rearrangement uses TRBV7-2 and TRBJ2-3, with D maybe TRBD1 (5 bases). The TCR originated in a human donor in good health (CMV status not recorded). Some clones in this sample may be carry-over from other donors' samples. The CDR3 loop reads CASSLSGANTDTQYF. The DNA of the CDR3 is TGTGCCAGCAGCTTAAGTGGGGCCAACACAGATACGCAGTATTTT.